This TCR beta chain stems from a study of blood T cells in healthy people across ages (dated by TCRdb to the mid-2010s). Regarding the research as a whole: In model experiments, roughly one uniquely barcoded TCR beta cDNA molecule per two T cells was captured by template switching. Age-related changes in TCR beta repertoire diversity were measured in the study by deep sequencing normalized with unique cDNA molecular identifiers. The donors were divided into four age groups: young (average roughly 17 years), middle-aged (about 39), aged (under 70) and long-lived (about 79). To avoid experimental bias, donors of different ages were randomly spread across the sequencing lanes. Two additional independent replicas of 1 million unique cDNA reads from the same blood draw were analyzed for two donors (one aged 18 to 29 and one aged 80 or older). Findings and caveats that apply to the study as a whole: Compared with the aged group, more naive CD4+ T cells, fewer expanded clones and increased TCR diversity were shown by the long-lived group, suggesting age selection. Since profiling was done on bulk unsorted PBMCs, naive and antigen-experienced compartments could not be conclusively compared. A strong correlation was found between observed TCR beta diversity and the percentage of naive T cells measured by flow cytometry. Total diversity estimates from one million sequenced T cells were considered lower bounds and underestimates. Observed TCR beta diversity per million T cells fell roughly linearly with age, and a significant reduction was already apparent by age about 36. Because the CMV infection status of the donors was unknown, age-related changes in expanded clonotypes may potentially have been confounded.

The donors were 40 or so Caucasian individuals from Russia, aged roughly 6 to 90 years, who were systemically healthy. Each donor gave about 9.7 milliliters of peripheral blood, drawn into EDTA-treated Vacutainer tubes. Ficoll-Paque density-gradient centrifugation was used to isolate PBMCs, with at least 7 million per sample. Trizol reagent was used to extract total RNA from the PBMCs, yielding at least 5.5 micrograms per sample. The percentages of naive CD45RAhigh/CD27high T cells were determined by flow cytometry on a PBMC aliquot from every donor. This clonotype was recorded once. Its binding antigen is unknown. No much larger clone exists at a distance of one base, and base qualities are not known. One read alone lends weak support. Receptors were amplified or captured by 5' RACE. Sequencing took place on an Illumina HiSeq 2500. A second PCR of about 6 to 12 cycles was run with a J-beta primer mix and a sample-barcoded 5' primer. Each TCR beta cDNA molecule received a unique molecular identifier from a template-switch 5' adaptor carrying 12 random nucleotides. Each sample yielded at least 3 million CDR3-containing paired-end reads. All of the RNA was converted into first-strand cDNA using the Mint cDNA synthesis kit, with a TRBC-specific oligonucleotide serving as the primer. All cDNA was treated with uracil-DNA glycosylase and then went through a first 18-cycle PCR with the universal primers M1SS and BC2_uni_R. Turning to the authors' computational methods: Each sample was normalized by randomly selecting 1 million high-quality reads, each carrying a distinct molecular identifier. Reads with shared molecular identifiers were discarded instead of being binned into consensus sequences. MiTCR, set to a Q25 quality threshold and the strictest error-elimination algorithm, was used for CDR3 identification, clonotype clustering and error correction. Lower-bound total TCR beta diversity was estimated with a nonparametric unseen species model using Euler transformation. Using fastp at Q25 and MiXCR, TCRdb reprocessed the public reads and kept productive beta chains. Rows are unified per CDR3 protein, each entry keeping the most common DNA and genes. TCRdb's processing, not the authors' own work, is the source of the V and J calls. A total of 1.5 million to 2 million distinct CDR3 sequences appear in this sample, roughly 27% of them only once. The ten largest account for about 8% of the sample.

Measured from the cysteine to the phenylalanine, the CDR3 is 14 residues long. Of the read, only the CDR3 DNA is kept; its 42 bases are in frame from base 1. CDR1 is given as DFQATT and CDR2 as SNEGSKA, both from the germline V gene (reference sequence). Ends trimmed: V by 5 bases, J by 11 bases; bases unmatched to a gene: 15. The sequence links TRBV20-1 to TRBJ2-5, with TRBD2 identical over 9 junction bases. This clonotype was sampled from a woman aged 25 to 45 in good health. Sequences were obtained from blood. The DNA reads TGCAGTGCTCAGCTAGCGGGGCTACTTTTAGAGCAGTACTTC. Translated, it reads CSAQLAGLLLEQYF.